This TCR beta chain was captured by sequencing in a study of cytomegalovirus exposure and HLA in healthy donors. This clone was found a few times. The CDR3 is 14 amino acids. CDR1 is SGHNT, CDR2 YYREEE, per germline (reference sequence). The V end lost 9 bases, the J end lost 4 bases, and 17 bases lay between the germline ends. 13 Jbeta primers and 60 Vbeta primers were used for the PCR. Generated by immunoSEQ multiplex PCR, the TCRdb table keeps only in-frame clones and is missing some. The table records 95,000 to 150,000 clones, roughly 9% of them present only once. The chain employs TRBV5-4 and TRBJ1-3; D not certain. The sample consisted of PBMCs. The receptor was derived from a woman between 40 and 55 years old in good health and CMV-seropositive. Here the CDR3 reads CATRREVAGNTIYF. CDR3 DNA sequence: TGTGCCACCAGGAGGGAGGTTGCCGGAAACACCATATATTTT.